The present TCR beta chain was sequenced within a study of T cells in localized non-small cell lung cancer. Study observations and caveats: A median around 55 of the top 100 tumor clones appeared in adjacent lung. Uninvolved adjacent lung showed higher T cell clonality than tumor. Increased T cell density in blood showed an association with longer overall survival.

A note on this clone: Its antigen is unknown.

With V trimmed by 4 bases and J by 6 bases, 7 bases remained unmatched. The CDR3 covers 15 residues. Germline CDR1 is MDHEN and CDR2 is SYDVKM. Sequencing was performed with immunoSEQ multiplex PCR; in TCRdb, only in-frame clones are kept and a portion is missing. The sample has 55,000 to 65,000 clones; approximately 91% are singletons. The chain recombines TRBV28 with TRBJ2-1, with 9 nucleotides matching TRBD2. Sequencing used peripheral blood, obtained before any cancer treatment. The TCR originated in a man between 35 and 75 years old with stage I lung adenocarcinoma. Here the CDR3 DNA reads TGTGCCAGCAGTTCCGGGACTAGCCGTTCCAATGAGCAGTTCTTC. This sequence encodes CASSSGTSRSNEQFF.